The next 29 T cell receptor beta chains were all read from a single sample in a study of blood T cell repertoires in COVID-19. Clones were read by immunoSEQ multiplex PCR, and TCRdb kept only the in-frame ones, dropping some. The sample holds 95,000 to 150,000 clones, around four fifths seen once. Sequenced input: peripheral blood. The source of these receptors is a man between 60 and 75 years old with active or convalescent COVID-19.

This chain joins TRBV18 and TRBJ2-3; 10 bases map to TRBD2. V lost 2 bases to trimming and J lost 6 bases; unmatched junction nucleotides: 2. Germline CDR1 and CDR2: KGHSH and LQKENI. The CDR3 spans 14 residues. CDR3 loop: CASSPGAGGDTQYF. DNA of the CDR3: TGTGCCAGCTCACCAGGAGCGGGAGGGGATACGCAGTATTTT. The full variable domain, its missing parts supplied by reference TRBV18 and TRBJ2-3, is NAGVMQNPRHLVRRRGQEARLRCSPMKGHSHVYWYRQLPEEGLKFMVYLQKENIIDESGMPKERFSAEFPKEGPSILRIQQVVRGDSAAYFCASSPGAGGDTQYFGPGTRLTVL.

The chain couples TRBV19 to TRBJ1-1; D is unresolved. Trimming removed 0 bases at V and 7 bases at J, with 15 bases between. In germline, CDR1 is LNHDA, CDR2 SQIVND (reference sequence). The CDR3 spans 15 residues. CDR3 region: CASSIDAVAVNEAFF. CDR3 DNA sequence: TGTGCCAGTAGTATAGATGCCGTGGCAGTGAATGAAGCTTTCTTT.

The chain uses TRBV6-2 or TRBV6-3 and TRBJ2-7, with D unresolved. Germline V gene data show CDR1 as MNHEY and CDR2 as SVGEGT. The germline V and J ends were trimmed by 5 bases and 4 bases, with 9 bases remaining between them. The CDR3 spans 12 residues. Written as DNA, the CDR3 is TGTGCCAGCAGTAACGGGTATTACGAGCAGTACTTC. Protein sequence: CASSNGYYEQYF.

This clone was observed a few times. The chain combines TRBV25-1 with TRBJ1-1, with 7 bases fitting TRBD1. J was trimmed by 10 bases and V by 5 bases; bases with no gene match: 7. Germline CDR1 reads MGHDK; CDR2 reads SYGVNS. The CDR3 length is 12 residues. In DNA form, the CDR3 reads TGTGCCAGCAGTACCCTAGGGGGCCCAGCTTTCTTT. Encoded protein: CASSTLGGPAFF. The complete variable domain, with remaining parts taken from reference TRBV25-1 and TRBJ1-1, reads EADIYQTPRYLVIGTGKKITLECSQTMGHDKMYWYQQDPGMELHLIHYSYGVNSTEKGDLSSESTVSRIRTEHFPLTLESARPSHTSQYLCASSTLGGPAFFGQGTRLTVV.

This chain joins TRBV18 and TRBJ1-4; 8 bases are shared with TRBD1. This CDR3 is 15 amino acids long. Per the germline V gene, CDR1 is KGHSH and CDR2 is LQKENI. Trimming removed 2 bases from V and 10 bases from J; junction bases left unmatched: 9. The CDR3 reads CASSPTGQGEGKLFF. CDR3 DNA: TGTGCCAGCTCACCAACTGGACAGGGCGAGGGAAAACTGTTTTTT. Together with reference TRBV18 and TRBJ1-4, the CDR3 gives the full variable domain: NAGVMQNPRHLVRRRGQEARLRCSPMKGHSHVYWYRQLPEEGLKFMVYLQKENIIDESGMPKERFSAEFPKEGPSILRIQQVVRGDSAAYFCASSPTGQGEGKLFFGSGTQLSVL.

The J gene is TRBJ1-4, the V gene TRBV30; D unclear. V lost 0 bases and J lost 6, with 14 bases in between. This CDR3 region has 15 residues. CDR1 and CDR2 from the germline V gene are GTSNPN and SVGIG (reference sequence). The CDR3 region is CAWSVPYSNDEKLFF. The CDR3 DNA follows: TGTGCCTGGAGTGTACCCTACAGTAATGATGAAAAACTGTTTTTT.

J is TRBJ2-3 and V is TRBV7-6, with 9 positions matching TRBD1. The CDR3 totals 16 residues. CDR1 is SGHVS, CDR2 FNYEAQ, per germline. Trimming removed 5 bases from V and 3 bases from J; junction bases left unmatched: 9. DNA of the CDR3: TGTGCCAGCAGCCCCCAGACAGGGGGTTTTACAGATACGCAGTATTTT. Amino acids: CASSPQTGGFTDTQYF.

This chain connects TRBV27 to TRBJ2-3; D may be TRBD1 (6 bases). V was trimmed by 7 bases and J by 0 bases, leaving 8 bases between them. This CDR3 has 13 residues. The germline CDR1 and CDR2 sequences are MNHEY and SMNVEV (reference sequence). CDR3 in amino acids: CASTTGSTDTQYF. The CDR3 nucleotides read TGTGCCAGCACCACAGGGAGCACAGATACGCAGTATTTT.

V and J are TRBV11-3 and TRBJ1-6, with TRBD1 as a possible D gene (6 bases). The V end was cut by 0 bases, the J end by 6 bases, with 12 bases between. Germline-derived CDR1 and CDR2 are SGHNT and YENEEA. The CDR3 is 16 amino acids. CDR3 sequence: CASSLDRGQTNSPLHF. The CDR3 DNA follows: TGTGCCAGCAGCTTAGACAGAGGACAGACTAATTCACCCCTCCACTTT.

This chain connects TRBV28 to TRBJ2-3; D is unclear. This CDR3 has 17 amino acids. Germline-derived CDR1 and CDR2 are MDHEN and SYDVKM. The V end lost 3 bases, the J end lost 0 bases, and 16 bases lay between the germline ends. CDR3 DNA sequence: TGTGCCAGCAGTTTCGATGAAGCGTACACTAGCACAGATACGCAGTATTTT. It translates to CASSFDEAYTSTDTQYF.

The CDR3 region is CASSQDRGGGIQYF. The CDR3 DNA reads as TGTGCCAGCAGCCAAGACAGGGGTGGAGGCATTCAGTACTTC. This chain connects TRBV7-2 to TRBJ2-4; 8 nucleotides line up with TRBD1. The trim removed 5 bases at V and 9 bases at J, leaving 9 bases unmatched. Germline CDR1 reads SGHTA; CDR2 reads FQGNSA. This CDR3 comprises 14 residues.

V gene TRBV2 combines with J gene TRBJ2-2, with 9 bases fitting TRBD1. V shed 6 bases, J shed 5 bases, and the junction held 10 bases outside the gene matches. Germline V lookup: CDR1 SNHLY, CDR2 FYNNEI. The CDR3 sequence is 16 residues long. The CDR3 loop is CASRNRGRAVTGELFF. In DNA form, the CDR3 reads TGTGCCAGCAGGAACAGGGGGCGGGCGGTTACCGGGGAGCTGTTTTTT.

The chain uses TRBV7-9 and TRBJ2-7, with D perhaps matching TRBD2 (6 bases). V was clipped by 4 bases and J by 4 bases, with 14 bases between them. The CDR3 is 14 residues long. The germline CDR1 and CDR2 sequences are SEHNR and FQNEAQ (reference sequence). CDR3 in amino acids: CASSSPGATYEQYF. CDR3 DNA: TGTGCCAGCAGCTCTCCGGGAGCCACTTACGAGCAGTACTTC.

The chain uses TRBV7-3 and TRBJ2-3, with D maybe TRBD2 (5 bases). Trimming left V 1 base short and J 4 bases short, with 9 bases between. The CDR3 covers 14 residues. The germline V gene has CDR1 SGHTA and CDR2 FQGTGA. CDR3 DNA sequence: TGTGCCAGCAGCTTAAGTTGGGGAGCAGATACGCAGTATTTT. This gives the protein CASSLSWGADTQYF.

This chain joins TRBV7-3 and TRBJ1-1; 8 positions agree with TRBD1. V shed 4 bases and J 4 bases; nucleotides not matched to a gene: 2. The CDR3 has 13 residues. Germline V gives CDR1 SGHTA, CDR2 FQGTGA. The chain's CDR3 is CASSSTGVTEAFF. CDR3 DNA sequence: TGTGCCAGCAGCTCGACAGGGGTCACTGAAGCTTTCTTT.

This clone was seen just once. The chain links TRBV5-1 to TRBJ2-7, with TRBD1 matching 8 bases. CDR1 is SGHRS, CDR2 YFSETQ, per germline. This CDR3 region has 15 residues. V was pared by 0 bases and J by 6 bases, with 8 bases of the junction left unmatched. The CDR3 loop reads CASSLEPGGASEQYF. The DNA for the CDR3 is TGCGCCAGCAGCTTGGAGCCAGGGGGCGCGTCCGAGCAGTACTTC.

CDR3 residues: CASSGDRGPEEQYF. CDR3 nucleotides: TGTGCCAGCAGTGGCGACAGGGGCCCGGAGGAGCAGTACTTC. The chain employs TRBV7-2 and TRBJ2-7; 8 nucleotides line up with TRBD1. This CDR3 region has 14 residues. Losses at the gene ends were 6 bases for V and 7 bases for J; bases not matched to a gene: 11. Germline CDR1 reads SGHTA; CDR2 reads FQGNSA.

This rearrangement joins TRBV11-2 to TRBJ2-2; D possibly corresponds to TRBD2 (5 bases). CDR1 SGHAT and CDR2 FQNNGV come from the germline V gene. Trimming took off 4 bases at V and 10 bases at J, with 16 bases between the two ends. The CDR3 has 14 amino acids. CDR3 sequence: CASSSPYLAEELFF. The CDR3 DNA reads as TGTGCCAGCAGCTCCCCCTATCTAGCTGAGGAGCTGTTTTTT. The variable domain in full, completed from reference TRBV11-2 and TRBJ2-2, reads EAGVAQSPRYKIIEKRQSVAFWCNPISGHATLYWYQQILGQGPKLLIQFQNNGVVDDSQLPKDRFSAERLKGVDSTLKIQPAKLEDSAVYLCASSSPYLAEELFFGEGSRLTVL.

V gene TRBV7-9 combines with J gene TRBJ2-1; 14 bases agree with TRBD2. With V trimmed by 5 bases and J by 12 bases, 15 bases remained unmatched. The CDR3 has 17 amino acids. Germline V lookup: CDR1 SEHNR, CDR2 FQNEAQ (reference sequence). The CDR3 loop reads CASSIGTSGRLDTGQFF. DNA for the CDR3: TGTGCCAGCAGCATAGGGACTAGCGGGAGACTCGATACCGGGCAGTTCTTC. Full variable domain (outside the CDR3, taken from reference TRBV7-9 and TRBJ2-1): DTGVSQNPRHKITKRGQNVTFRCDPISEHNRLYWYRQTLGQGPEFLTYFQNEAQLEKSRLLSDRFSAERPKGSFSTLEIQRTEQGDSAMYLCASSIGTSGRLDTGQFFGPGTRLTVL.

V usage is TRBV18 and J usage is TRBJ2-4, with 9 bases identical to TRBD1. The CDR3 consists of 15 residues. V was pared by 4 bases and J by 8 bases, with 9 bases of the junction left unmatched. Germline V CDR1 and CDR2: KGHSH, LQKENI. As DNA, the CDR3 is TGTGCCAGCTCACGGACAGGGGAAAAAGGAGACATTCAGTACTTC. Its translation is CASSRTGEKGDIQYF.

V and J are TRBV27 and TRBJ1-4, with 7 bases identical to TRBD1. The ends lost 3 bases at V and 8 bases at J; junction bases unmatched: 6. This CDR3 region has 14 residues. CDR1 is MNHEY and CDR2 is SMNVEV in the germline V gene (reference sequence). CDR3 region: CASSFTGADEKLFF. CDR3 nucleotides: TGTGCCAGCAGTTTCACAGGGGCCGACGAAAAACTGTTTTTT.

The CDR3 here is CASSVVPEIYNEQFF. CDR3 DNA sequence: TGTGCCAGCAGCGTAGTTCCGGAGATCTACAATGAGCAGTTCTTC. J is TRBJ2-1 and V is TRBV9; D is unclear. Looked up from germline, CDR1 is SGDLS and CDR2 is YYNGEE. The ends were cut back, 0 bases at V and 3 bases at J, with 10 bases in the middle. This CDR3 is 15 amino acids long.

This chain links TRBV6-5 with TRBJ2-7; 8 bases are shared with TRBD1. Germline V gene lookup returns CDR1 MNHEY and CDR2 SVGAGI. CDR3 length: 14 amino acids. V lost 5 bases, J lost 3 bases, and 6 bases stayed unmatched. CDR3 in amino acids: CASSPNRGFYEQYF. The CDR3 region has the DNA TGTGCCAGCAGTCCAAACAGGGGGTTCTACGAGCAGTACTTC.

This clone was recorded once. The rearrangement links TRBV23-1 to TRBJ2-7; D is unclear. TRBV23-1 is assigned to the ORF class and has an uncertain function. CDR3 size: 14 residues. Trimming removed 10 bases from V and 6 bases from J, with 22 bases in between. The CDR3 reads CATTSFGTGGEQYF. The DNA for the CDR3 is TGCGCCACAACATCCTTCGGAACCGGCGGCGAGCAGTACTTC.

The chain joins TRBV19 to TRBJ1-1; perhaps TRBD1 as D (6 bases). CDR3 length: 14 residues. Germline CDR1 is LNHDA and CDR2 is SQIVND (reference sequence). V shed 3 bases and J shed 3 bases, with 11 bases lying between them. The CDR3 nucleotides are TGTGCCAGTAGTATGGGGGGGCCCGACACTGAAGCTTTCTTT. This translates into CASSMGGPDTEAFF.

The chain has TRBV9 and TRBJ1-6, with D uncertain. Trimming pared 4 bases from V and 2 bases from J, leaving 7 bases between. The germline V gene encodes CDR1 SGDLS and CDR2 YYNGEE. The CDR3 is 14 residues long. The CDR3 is CASSPEPYNSPLHF. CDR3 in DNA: TGTGCCAGCAGCCCCGAGCCCTATAATTCACCCCTCCACTTT. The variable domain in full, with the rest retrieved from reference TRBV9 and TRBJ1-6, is DSGVTQTPKHLITATGQRVTLRCSPRSGDLSVYWYQQSLDQGLQFLIQYYNGEERAKGNILERFSAQQFPDLHSELNLSSLELGDSALYFCASSPEPYNSPLHFGNGTRLTVT.

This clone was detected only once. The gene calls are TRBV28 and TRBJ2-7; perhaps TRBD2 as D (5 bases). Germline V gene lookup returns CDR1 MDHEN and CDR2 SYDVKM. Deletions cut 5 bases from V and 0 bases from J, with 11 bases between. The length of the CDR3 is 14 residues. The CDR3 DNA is TGTGCCAGCAGTCCAGCGGCACTCTCCTACGAGCAGTACTTC. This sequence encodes CASSPAALSYEQYF.

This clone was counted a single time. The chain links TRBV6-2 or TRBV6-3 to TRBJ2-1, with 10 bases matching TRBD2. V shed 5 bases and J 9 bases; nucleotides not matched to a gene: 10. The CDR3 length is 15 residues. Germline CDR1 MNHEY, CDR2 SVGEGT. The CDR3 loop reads CASSLASGSRGEQFF. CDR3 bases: TGTGCCAGCAGTCTGGCTAGCGGGAGTCGTGGTGAGCAGTTCTTC.

CDR3 residues: CASSFGQGGSYGYTF. CDR3 nucleotides: TGTGCCAGCAGCTTCGGACAGGGGGGTTCCTATGGCTACACCTTC. The chain uses TRBV6-4 and TRBJ1-2; 10 bases are a match to TRBD1. The CDR3 spans 15 residues. Germline V lookup: CDR1 MRHNA, CDR2 SNTAGT. The ends lost 6 bases at V and 4 bases at J; junction bases unmatched: 8.